One TCR beta chain is described in this entry. What it recognizes is unknown. The data originate from a study of post-analysis software for immune sequencing data. Study in general: Included among the disease courses, which were recorded for the cohort, were relapsing-remitting, secondary progressive and progressive-relapsing multiple sclerosis.

The CDR3 contains 16 residues. After removal of 5 bases from V and 4 bases from J, the junction contained 8 bases not matched to a gene. Germline lookup yields CDR1 SGHTA and CDR2 FQGTGA. Study outcomes and limitations: Roughly five TRBV segments, including TRBV5-6, TRBV5-1 and TRBV20-1, were more frequent in patients than controls.

Sequencing libraries made from TCR beta cDNA carried unique molecular identifiers. With roughly 1 to 11 million T cells as the source, a few hundred thousand cDNA molecules resulted. TCRdb independently ran MiXCR on the PCR reads; one entry per CDR3 protein. In the table there are some 690,000 distinct CDR3 sequences, roughly three fifths of which are singletons. Sequenced sample: blood. The chain recombines TRBV7-3 with TRBJ1-2; the match to TRBD1 covers 12 bases. The receptor was derived from a girl aged 2-10 years with multiple sclerosis. The CDR3 region is CASSLAGTGGIYGYTF. For the CDR3, the DNA is TGTGCCAGCAGCCTTGCCGGGACAGGGGGCATCTATGGCTACACCTTC.